Below, 10 T cell receptor beta chains from the same sample are listed, as sequenced in a study of chemoradiotherapy in HPV16-positive cancers. The method was immunoSEQ multiplex PCR; TCRdb's version includes in-frame clones alone and lacks a portion of them. The table has 15,000 to 20,000 clones, around 77% seen once. The specimen was obtained from a patient who underwent chemoradiotherapy. The receptors here all came from a human donor with HPV-associated anogenital cancer.

The chain uses TRBV7-8 and TRBJ1-4; D unclear. CDR3 length: 15 amino acids. The V gene lost 4 bases and the J gene lost 6 bases, with 15 bases spanning the gap. Germline CDR1 and CDR2: SGHVS and FQNEAQ. CDR3 in DNA: TGTGCCAGCAGCTCAAAAGGGTTGGAGTATGAAAAACTGTTTTTT. As protein: CASSSKGLEYEKLFF.

The chain joins TRBV5-1 to TRBJ2-7, with D perhaps matching TRBD1 (5 bases). Germline assignment: CDR1 SGHRS and CDR2 YFSETQ. Between the trimmed V and J ends, which lost 3 bases and 2 bases, there was a span of 21 bases. The CDR3 is made up of 17 amino acids. The DNA of the CDR3 is TGCGCCAGCAGCTCGAAGCTTTCCAGGGATTCGGCCTACGAGCAGTACTTC. The encoded protein is CASSSKLSRDSAYEQYF.

This chain joins TRBV6-1 and TRBJ1-1, with 7 bases aligning to TRBD1. The CDR3 runs 13 residues. Per the germline V gene, CDR1 is MNHNS and CDR2 is SASEGT. V trimming: 6 bases; J trimming: 4 bases; junction bases outside the gene matches: 5. The CDR3 loop reads CASSPGGRTEAFF. For the CDR3, the DNA is TGTGCCAGCAGCCCAGGGGGACGCACTGAAGCTTTCTTT.

In its sample, this clone was seen once. The chain has TRBV5-1 and TRBJ2-3, with D hard to call. The V gene's germline CDR1 is SGHRS and CDR2 YFSETQ. V was trimmed by 0 bases and J by 2 bases, leaving 4 bases between them. CDR3 length: 13 residues. CDR3 DNA sequence: TGCGCCAGCAGCTTGGACCCCACAGATACGCAGTATTTT. Its protein is CASSLDPTDTQYF.

This clone was counted only a few times. The V and J genes are TRBV5-1 and TRBJ2-6, with 8 bases identical to TRBD1. Germline values: CDR1 SGHRS, CDR2 YFSETQ. This CDR3 is 16 amino acids long. V was pared by 6 bases and J by 4 bases, with 9 bases of the junction left unmatched. The CDR3 bases are TGCGCCAGCACCCACAACAGGGGGAAAGGGGCCAACGTCCTGACTTTC. Translating it yields CASTHNRGKGANVLTF.

The chain joins TRBV9 to TRBJ2-3, with D possibly called TRBD1 or TRBD2 (6 bases each). The germline gives CDR1 SGDLS, CDR2 YYNGEE. The V gene lost 3 bases and the J gene lost 0 bases, with 14 bases spanning the gap. This CDR3 region has 16 residues. The CDR3 loop is CASSEEGGSSTDTQYF. CDR3 DNA: TGTGCCAGCAGCGAGGAGGGGGGATCTAGCACAGATACGCAGTATTTT.

The chain uses TRBV6-1 and TRBJ2-3, with 7 bases aligning to TRBD1. This CDR3 is built from 14 residues. With 9 bases clipped from V and 4 bases from J, the junction kept 10 bases outside the gene matches. Germline CDR1 reads MNHNS; CDR2 reads SASEGT. This CDR3 is CASQQGTGADTQYF. For the CDR3, the DNA is TGTGCCAGTCAACAGGGGACGGGCGCAGATACGCAGTATTTT.

The chain employs TRBV2 and TRBJ1-5; TRBD1 aligns across 7 bases. From germline, CDR1 is SNHLY and CDR2 FYNNEI. After removal of 5 bases from V and 7 bases from J, the junction contained 8 bases not matched to a gene. The CDR3 sequence is 14 residues long. CDR3: CASSLGRGQQPQHF. CDR3 nucleotide sequence: TGTGCCAGCAGTTTGGGGAGGGGGCAACAGCCCCAGCATTTT.

This sequence joins TRBV19 and TRBJ2-5; 7 bases are shared with TRBD1. Trimming cost V 3 bases and J 5 bases; bases outside gene matches: 12. This CDR3 is 16 amino acids long. Germline V gene data show CDR1 as LNHDA and CDR2 as SQIVND (reference sequence). The CDR3: CASSIRGGALGETQYF. The CDR3 nucleotides are TGTGCCAGTAGTATCAGAGGGGGCGCTCTGGGGGAGACCCAGTACTTC.

This clone was found once. The V gene is TRBV7-8, the J gene TRBJ2-2; 11 bases are shared with TRBD1. The CDR3 extends over 16 amino acids. Unmatched junction bases numbered 6, after V lost 5 bases and J lost 4 bases. CDR1 is SGHVS and CDR2 is FQNEAQ in the germline V gene. For the CDR3, the DNA is TGTGCCAGCAGCACCGGGACAGGGGGGAGCACCGGGGAGCTGTTTTTT. Protein product: CASSTGTGGSTGELFF.